The 30 T cell receptor beta chains reported below all come from one sample, sequenced in a study of blood T cell repertoires in COVID-19. The assay was immunoSEQ multiplex PCR, and TCRdb's table has in-frame clones only and misses some. The sample shows 250,000 or so clones, roughly 84% of them seen only once. Material: peripheral blood. Receptor source: a woman in her forties who had recovered from COVID-19.

The V call is TRBV5-1, the J call TRBJ2-2; D perhaps matches TRBD1 (5 bases). The germline V gene has CDR1 SGHRS and CDR2 YFSETQ. V dropped 4 bases and J dropped 5 bases, with 15 bases sitting between them. There are 15 residues in the CDR3. CDR3 amino acids: CASSRDSHQTGELFF. CDR3 sequence (DNA): TGCGCCAGCAGCAGAGACAGCCATCAAACCGGGGAGCTGTTTTTT.

The chain has TRBV6-6 and TRBJ2-7; perhaps TRBD2 as D (5 bases). V was clipped by 2 bases and J by 5 bases, with 7 bases between them. The CDR3 runs 12 residues. Germline V gene data show CDR1 as MNHNY and CDR2 as SVGAGI (reference sequence). The CDR3 reads CASSYVANEQYF. CDR3 sequence (DNA): TGTGCCAGCAGTTACGTAGCGAACGAGCAGTACTTC.

This sequence joins TRBV18 and TRBJ1-1; tentative D call: TRBD1 (6 bases). The CDR3 has 14 residues. Germline assignment: CDR1 KGHSH and CDR2 LQKENI. Deletions cut 5 bases from V and 6 bases from J, with 16 bases between. The CDR3 DNA follows: TGTGCCAGCTCAACAACAGGGAATGGGGCTGAAGCTTTCTTT. This encodes CASSTTGNGAEAFF.

This chain uses TRBV24-1 with TRBJ2-2; D call uncertain. From germline, CDR1 is KGHDR and CDR2 SFDVKD. Trimming cost V 7 bases and J 7 bases, with 12 bases left between them. The CDR3 has 13 residues. CDR3 sequence reads: CATSQRLSGELFF. The CDR3 nucleotides are TGTGCCACCAGCCAGAGGTTGAGCGGGGAGCTGTTTTTT.

The chain uses TRBV5-1 and TRBJ1-4; D gene unclear. Germline values: CDR1 SGHRS, CDR2 YFSETQ. This CDR3 contains 15 residues. V was clipped by 4 bases and J by 1 base, with 11 bases between them. The CDR3 spells CASSHQVGTNEKLFF. CDR3 nucleotides: TGCGCCAGCAGCCACCAGGTCGGAACTAATGAAAAACTGTTTTTT.

The chain links TRBV7-8 to TRBJ1-4; possible D gene TRBD1, 5 bases. V lost 1 base and J 0 bases, leaving 15 bases between the germline ends. CDR1 and CDR2 from the germline V gene are SGHVS and FQNEAQ. The CDR3 runs 18 residues. This CDR3 reads CASSLGRGRRTTNEKLFF. The CDR3 DNA is TGTGCCAGCAGCTTAGGACGGGGGAGGAGAACAACTAATGAAAAACTGTTTTTT.

V and J are TRBV9 and TRBJ2-3; 7 bases match TRBD2. CDR1 and CDR2 (germline): SGDLS, YYNGEE. V was pared by 0 bases and J by 2 bases, with 3 bases of the junction left unmatched. The CDR3 is made up of 15 amino acids. For the CDR3, the DNA is TGTGCCAGCAGCGTAGGGGCGGGGGTCACAGATACGCAGTATTTT. Translated, it gives CASSVGAGVTDTQYF.

This chain uses TRBV3-1 (or the pseudogene TRBV3-2) with TRBJ2-7; 7 bases fit TRBD1. Germline trimming cut 5 bases from V and 2 bases from J; bases unmatched to any gene: 9. Looked up from germline, CDR1 is LGHDT and CDR2 is YNNKEL (reference sequence). There are 15 residues in the CDR3. DNA for the CDR3: TGTGCCAGCAGCTTTCGACAGGGAAGGACCTACGAGCAGTACTTC. It is translated as CASSFRQGRTYEQYF.

CDR3 DNA: TGTGCCAGCAGGCCTCGAGAGGGAGTCGAGCAGTACTTC. Its protein product is CASRPREGVEQYF. The chain recombines TRBV12-3 or TRBV12-4 with TRBJ2-7; tentatively, D is TRBD2 (5 bases). The CDR3 is 13 residues long. The V gene lost 6 bases and the J gene lost 6 bases, with 15 bases spanning the gap.

CDR3 in amino acids: CASSFRGQPQHF. As DNA, the CDR3 is TGTGCCAGCAGTTTTCGGGGTCAGCCCCAGCATTTT. The chain employs TRBV28 and TRBJ1-5; D is unclear. There are 12 residues in the CDR3. The ends were cut back, 3 bases at V and 6 bases at J, with 6 bases in the middle. Germline V CDR1 and CDR2: MDHEN, SYDVKM.

The rearrangement links TRBV6-5 to TRBJ1-2, with 11 bases that match TRBD1. Germline CDR1 reads MNHEY; CDR2 reads SVGAGI. CDR3 length: 15 residues. V lost 5 bases, J lost 5 bases, and 7 bases stayed unmatched. The CDR3 sequence: CASSRTGGAGYGYTF. The DNA for the CDR3 is TGTGCCAGCAGTCGGACAGGGGGCGCGGGATATGGCTACACCTTC.

The genes are TRBV4-1 and TRBJ1-6, with D possibly being TRBD1 (5 bases). CDR1 MGHRA and CDR2 YSYEKL come from the germline V gene. Trimming cost V 0 bases and J 7 bases, with 10 bases left between them. This CDR3 region has 15 residues. CDR3: CASSQERTRNSPLHF. CDR3 nucleotides: TGCGCCAGCAGCCAAGAGAGGACAAGGAATTCACCCCTCCACTTT.

The CDR3 nucleotides are TGTGCCTGGAGTGCCCAGGGAGGATACGAGCAGTACTTC. Translated: CAWSAQGGYEQYF. The genes are TRBV30 and TRBJ2-7, with D maybe TRBD2 (6 bases). The germline V gene has CDR1 GTSNPN and CDR2 SVGIG (reference sequence). The V and J ends lost 1 base and 4 bases respectively, with 11 bases between them. This CDR3 has 13 residues.

V gene TRBV10-2 combines with J gene TRBJ2-7; a weak D match, TRBD1 (5 bases). The CDR3 runs to 15 residues. CDR1 is WSHSY, CDR2 SAAADI, per germline. V dropped 3 bases and J dropped 2 bases, with 14 bases sitting between them. The CDR3 region is CASSEPRQRTYEQYF. The CDR3 nucleotides read TGCGCCAGCAGTGAACCCAGACAGAGAACCTACGAGCAGTACTTC.

The rearrangement uses TRBV7-9 and TRBJ1-2; 7 nucleotides match TRBD1. The V gene end was trimmed by 2 bases and the J gene end by 2 bases; junction bases not matched to a gene: 8. Germline CDR1 is SEHNR and CDR2 is FQNEAQ (reference sequence). The CDR3 runs to 16 residues. The CDR3 loop reads CASSLRVGQMNYGYTF. The CDR3, as DNA: TGTGCCAGCAGCTTAAGAGTGGGACAGATGAACTATGGCTACACCTTC.

The chain couples TRBV3-1 (or the pseudogene TRBV3-2) to TRBJ2-1, with D possibly being TRBD1 (5 bases). There are 13 residues in the CDR3. Germline CDR1 LGHDT, CDR2 YNNKEL (reference sequence). With 3 bases removed from V and 8 bases from J, the gap between germline ends came to 11 bases. CDR3 in amino acids: CASSQGLPYEQFF. CDR3 DNA sequence: TGTGCCAGCAGCCAGGGGCTCCCGTATGAGCAGTTCTTC.

The V and J genes are TRBV28 and TRBJ2-3; the D gene is possibly TRBD1 (6 bases). From germline, CDR1 is MDHEN and CDR2 SYDVKM. Trimming removed 9 bases at V and 5 bases at J, with 18 bases between. This CDR3 comprises 14 residues. The CDR3 DNA sequence: TGTGCCAGTTCTAAACAGGGACCCGGAGATACGCAGTATTTT. Translating it yields CASSKQGPGDTQYF.

The chain couples TRBV6-2 or TRBV6-3 to TRBJ1-6, with 9 bases fitting TRBD1. Germline values: CDR1 MNHEY, CDR2 SVGEGT. This CDR3 region has 18 residues. Trimming removed 6 bases from V and 0 bases from J; junction bases left unmatched: 9. The CDR3 reads CASSQGQGWSSYNSPLHF. The CDR3 DNA sequence: TGTGCCAGCAGCCAGGGACAGGGCTGGAGCTCCTATAATTCACCCCTCCACTTT.

This chain joins TRBV5-1 and TRBJ2-1; 9 nucleotides align to TRBD1. CDR3 length: 17 amino acids. With V trimmed by 0 bases and J by 10 bases, 14 bases remained unmatched. The germline gives CDR1 SGHRS, CDR2 YFSETQ. Here the CDR3 reads CASSLVYKTGGNDEQFF. CDR3 nucleotides: TGCGCCAGCAGCTTGGTGTACAAGACAGGGGGTAACGACGAGCAGTTCTTC.

This chain links TRBV18 with TRBJ1-6; TRBD1 matches at 10 bases. The CDR3 covers 16 residues. V shed 5 bases and J 11 bases; nucleotides not matched to a gene: 12. Germline CDR1 reads KGHSH; CDR2 reads LQKENI. The CDR3 here is CASSSTGGRLGAPLHF. The CDR3 DNA reads TGTGCCAGCTCATCGACAGGGGGCCGACTAGGAGCACCCCTCCACTTT.

The genes are TRBV5-4 and TRBJ2-7, with 8 bases that match TRBD1. Germline-derived CDR1 and CDR2 are SGHNT and YYREEE (reference sequence). The length of the CDR3 is 14 residues. Germline trimming cut 4 bases from V and 0 bases from J; bases unmatched to any gene: 3. This CDR3 reads CASSAGQDSYEQYF. The CDR3 DNA reads as TGTGCCAGCAGCGCGGGACAGGACTCCTACGAGCAGTACTTC.

The chain couples TRBV24-1 to TRBJ1-5, with 8 nucleotides matching TRBD1. The germline CDR1 and CDR2 sequences are KGHDR and SFDVKD. V lost 8 bases, J lost 10 bases, and 12 bases stayed unmatched. This CDR3 contains 14 residues. The CDR3 region has the DNA TGTGCCACCACCGATGGGACAGGATTTGGCCCCCAGCATTTT. Translated, it gives CATTDGTGFGPQHF.

The chain recombines TRBV28 with TRBJ2-1, with D perhaps matching TRBD1 (5 bases). The germline V gene encodes CDR1 MDHEN and CDR2 SYDVKM. V lost 7 bases to trimming and J lost 8 bases, with 15 bases between them. This CDR3 comprises 13 residues. The CDR3 DNA sequence: TGTGCCAGCAATCTCCCGACAGATCATGAGCAGTTCTTC. It specifies CASNLPTDHEQFF.

This sequence joins TRBV14 and TRBJ1-3, with 7 bases identical to TRBD1. The CDR3 is 15 residues long. V shed 4 bases, J shed 4 bases, and the junction held 7 bases outside the gene matches. Per the germline V gene, CDR1 is SGHDN and CDR2 is FVKESK. CDR3: CASSRAGTDGNTIYF. The CDR3 nucleotides read TGTGCCAGCAGCCGAGCCGGGACAGACGGAAACACCATATATTTT.

CDR3: CASNPRLAGNEQFF. CDR3 sequence (DNA): TGTGCCAGCAACCCGCGTCTAGCAGGCAATGAGCAGTTCTTC. The gene calls are TRBV27 and TRBJ2-1; D is perhaps TRBD2 (5 bases). CDR3 length: 14 amino acids. Trimming left V 7 bases short and J 6 bases short, with 16 bases between. CDR1 is MNHEY, CDR2 SMNVEV, per germline (reference sequence).

On this clone itself: Within the sample, other DNA sequences also encode this same CDR3. The CDR3 here is CASSLQGSYEQYF. In DNA form, the CDR3 reads TGCGCCAGCAGCTTACAGGGATCCTACGAGCAGTACTTC. The rearrangement links TRBV5-1 to TRBJ2-7, with D maybe TRBD1 (6 bases). V lost 2 bases and J 1 base, leaving 7 bases between the germline ends. This CDR3 comprises 13 residues. Per germline, CDR1 SGHRS and CDR2 YFSETQ.

The rearrangement links TRBV5-1 to TRBJ1-4, with D tentatively TRBD1 (5 bases). The V end was cut by 2 bases, the J end by 0 bases, with 11 bases between. This CDR3 comprises 16 residues. Germline CDR1 reads SGHRS; CDR2 reads YFSETQ. CDR3 loop: CASSFGGGATNEKLFF. In DNA form, the CDR3 reads TGCGCCAGCAGCTTCGGGGGAGGTGCAACTAATGAAAAACTGTTTTTT.

This chain connects TRBV27 to TRBJ2-5; 8 nucleotides match TRBD2. After removal of 0 bases from V and 5 bases from J, the junction contained 8 bases not matched to a gene. CDR3 size: 16 residues. CDR1 is MNHEY, CDR2 SMNVEV, per germline (reference sequence). CDR3 bases: TGTGCCAGCAGTTTATCCCCCCCCCAGCGGGGGGAGACCCAGTACTTC. It codes for CASSLSPPQRGETQYF.

The chain joins TRBV11-2 to TRBJ2-1, with D perhaps matching TRBD2 (5 bases). Germline values: CDR1 SGHAT, CDR2 FQNNGV. Deletions cut 1 base from V and 8 bases from J, with 18 bases between. CDR3 length equals 16 residues. The CDR3 spells CASSLGPGMLGHEQFF. The CDR3 DNA reads TGTGCCAGCAGCTTAGGGCCCGGGATGTTGGGTCATGAGCAGTTCTTC.

The rearrangement uses TRBV7-9 and TRBJ1-2; D unclear. Germline V gives CDR1 SEHNR, CDR2 FQNEAQ (reference sequence). The V gene lost 5 bases and the J gene lost 0 bases, with 13 bases spanning the gap. The CDR3 sequence is 15 residues long. The DNA for the CDR3 is TGTGCCAGCAGCACCACAGATAGTCCTAACTATGGCTACACCTTC. It yields the protein CASSTTDSPNYGYTF.